This record covers a single TCR beta chain. Its antigen is as yet unknown. This specimen belongs to a study of T-cell memory formation after mild COVID-19. Study background: Clusters of TCRs were largely donor specific. General study points: Day 15 to 85 contracting clones showed balanced CD4/CD8; later expanders leaned CD4+.

Libraries for TCRalpha and TCRbeta carried sample barcodes and unique molecular identifiers via 5'RACE. A single record per CDR3 protein comes from TCRdb applying MiXCR to the 5' RACE reads. The data hold over 300,000 distinct CDR3 sequences, with roughly 20% observed a single time. The CDR3 has 15 amino acids. V lost 5 bases and J lost 2; bases outside the gene matches: 7. The germline V gene has CDR1 SGDLS and CDR2 YYNGEE. The TCR sequence derives from a man aged 18-30 years who had mild COVID-19 (a few samples of this study predate the infection). Cell type and time point are not known. The sequenced material came from PBMCs or a T cell subset sorted from them (not recorded which). The V gene is TRBV9, the J gene TRBJ2-3, with 8 nucleotides matching TRBD2. The CDR3 here is CASRGSRGDTDTQYF. DNA of the CDR3: TGTGCCAGCAGGGGGTCGCGGGGGGACACAGATACGCAGTATTTT.